This T cell receptor (beta chain) was observed in a study of tumor-infiltrating lymphocytes in primary liver carcinoma. In the study overall: Surgeons resected the patients' primary liver carcinomas.

With a constant-region primer, TCR beta cDNA was made from 450 to 500 ng of total RNA. TCR beta libraries came from three nested multiplex PCR rounds using slightly modified ARM-PCR. For approximately 10 cycles apiece, the opening two PCR rounds ran with TRBV1-TRBV30 forward primers and a C-beta reverse primer. TCRdb independently ran MiXCR on the multiplex PCR reads; one entry per CDR3 protein. The data contain 180,000 or so distinct CDR3 sequences, about 55% of them seen just once; the ten biggest clones take up less than 75%. A word on this clonotype: Its antigen is not known. One end of the junction varies from germline; a read error may be responsible.

The CDR3 spans 15 residues. Germline CDR1 reads MGHRA; CDR2 reads YSYEKL. Study observations and caveats: A significantly higher top-250-clone fraction was found in tumors than in blood (p = 0.039). Bulk unsorted sampling precluded comparing CD4+ and CD8+ repertoires.

In addition to blood RNA drawn from unsorted whole blood, germline DNA was extracted. Source material: peripheral blood. This TCR was sampled from a man aged 40-55 years with primary liver carcinoma and hepatitis B virus infection. The rearrangement links TRBV4-1 to TRBJ1-3, with TRBD1 identical over 7 bases. This CDR3 is CASSKTGHSVNTIYF. The CDR3 nucleotides are TGCGCCAGCTCTAAGACAGGGCACTCTGTAAACACCATATATTTT.